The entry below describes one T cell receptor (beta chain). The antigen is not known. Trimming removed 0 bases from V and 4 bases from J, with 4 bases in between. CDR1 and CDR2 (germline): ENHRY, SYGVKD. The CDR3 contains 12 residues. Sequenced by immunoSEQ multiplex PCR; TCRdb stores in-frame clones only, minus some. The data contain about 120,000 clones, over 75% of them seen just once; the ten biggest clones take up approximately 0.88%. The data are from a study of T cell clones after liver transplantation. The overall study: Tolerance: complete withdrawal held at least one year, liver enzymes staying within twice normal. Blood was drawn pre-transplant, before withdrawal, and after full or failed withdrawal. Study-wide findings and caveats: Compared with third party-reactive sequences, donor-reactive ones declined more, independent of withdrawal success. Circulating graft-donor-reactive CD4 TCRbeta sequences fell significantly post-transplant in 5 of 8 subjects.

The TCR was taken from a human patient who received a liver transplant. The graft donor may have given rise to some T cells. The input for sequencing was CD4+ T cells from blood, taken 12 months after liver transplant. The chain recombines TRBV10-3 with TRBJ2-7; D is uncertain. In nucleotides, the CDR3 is TGTGCCATCAGTGAGTCAGGGTACGAGCAGTACTTC. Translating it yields CAISESGYEQYF.